The T cell receptor (beta chain) described here comes from a study of vaccination effects on CD4 cells after COVID-19 (dated by TCRdb to about 2022). The study in broad terms: Each participant got two doses of an mRNA SARS-CoV-2 vaccine, either BNT162b2 or mRNA-1273. Cultures from other donors in the study were sequenced using the Oncomine TCR Beta short-read assay on an Illumina iSeq 100. SARS-CoV-2 spike-specific CD4+ TCR repertoires from before and after mRNA vaccination were compared in COVID-19 convalescent patients and in infection-naive vaccine recipients. Altogether, approximately 10 COVID-19 convalescent patients and a few SARS-CoV-2-naive healthy vaccine recipients made up the full study. Broader findings and caveats from the paper: Both infection-induced and vaccine-induced clones contracted markedly at late post-vaccination timepoints, which is consistent with waning T cell responses. Among healthy vaccine recipients, nearly all vaccine-induced clones were SARS-CoV-2 mono-reactive, and only 1 of 255 was cross-reactive with common cold coronaviruses. Limitations of the study were the small number of convalescent patients and the absence of early post-infection timepoints.

According to the germline V gene (reference sequence), CDR1 reads LNHDA and CDR2 reads SQIVND. The CDR3 numbers 15 residues from cysteine through phenylalanine. Just the 45-base CDR3 DNA is kept, in frame starting at base 1. Trimming removed 3 bases from V and 4 bases from J, leaving 15 bases between the germline ends. The ViraFEST assay stimulated PBMC with viral peptide pools and then used TCR sequencing to identify antigen-specific CD4+ T cell clonotypes by expansion. After approximately eleven days of culture, CD4+ T cells were isolated with the EasySep CD4+ T cell isolation kit. The absence of prior SARS-CoV-2 infection in healthy vaccine recipients was confirmed by negative nucleocapsid antibodies before and after vaccination. Each well held roughly 2 million PBMC cultured in IMDM containing roughly 5% human AB serum, 10 IU/ml IL-2 and gentamicin, along with roughly 10 ug/ml peptides. On days 3 and 7, half of the culture medium was replaced with fresh IL-2-containing medium. Unless noted otherwise, every peptide stimulation condition was grown in triplicate wells. Using Ficoll-Paque Plus gradient centrifugation, PBMC were separated from whole blood and then either used fresh or cryopreserved at -140C. The overlapping peptide pools covered the spike proteins of SARS-CoV-2 as well as those of the common cold coronaviruses HCoV-NL63, HCoV-OC43 and HCoV-229E. The QIAamp micro DNA kit was used to extract genomic DNA from the cultured CD4+ T cells.

The protocol used for the library was the immunoSEQ multiplex PCR assay. DNA from the cultured and isolated CD4+ T cells underwent TCR beta CDR3 sequencing. In the authors' own workflow: Non-productive TCR sequences were removed and reads were trimmed to the CDR3 region, keeping CDR3s of at least 7 amino acids. Antigen-specific clonotypes were identified with the MANAFEST web app by comparing expansion in peptide wells against reference cultures. To be called positive, a clone needed expansion at FDR<0.05 compared with the reference and with all other wells, an odds ratio greater than 5, and a frequency greater than 0.1% in two replicate wells. A clonotype was called cross-reactive if it was significantly expanded both in SARS-CoV-2 spike wells and in at least one common cold coronavirus spike condition. Levenshtein distance calculated with the stringdist R package was used to assess CDR3 similarity, and unrooted trees were constructed with ape in R 3.6.1. TCRdb limited this immuneACCESS table to in-frame rearrangements with V and J called. A share of clones is missing; checked studies link under half to unresolved V genes, and the rest is unexplained. V and J calls and clone size are given by that table; D and trimming were obtained from the DNA. Within this sample are roughly 52,000 clones, with under 70% of them counted one time only. Together, the top ten hold around 18% of the sample.

Of note for this clone: Its antigen remains unidentified. Base quality data are lacking; no much larger clone is found one base away.

The chain couples TRBV19 to TRBJ1-2; TRBD1 is a weak D gene call, 5 bases matching. Here the sequenced sample was CD4+ T cells from PBMCs cultured with SARS-CoV-2 spike peptides, taken before COVID-19 vaccination. Taken with the paper, the label for cell subset or site translates to: SARS-CoV-2 spike overlapping peptide pool stimulation. The receptor was isolated from a human donor who received a COVID-19 vaccine. This receptor has the CDR3 CASSMDGRDLYGYTF. The DNA sequence reads TGTGCCAGTAGTATGGACGGCAGGGACCTCTATGGCTACACCTTC. The full variable domain, completed from the reference TRBV19 and TRBJ1-2 proteins outside the CDR3, reads DGGITQSPKYLFRKEGQNVTLSCEQNLNHDAMYWYRQDPGQGLRLIYYSQIVNDFQKGDIAEGYSVSREKKESFPLTVTSAQKNPTAFYLCASSMDGRDLYGYTFGSGTRLTVV.